Listed below are T cell receptor beta chains from one sample, sequenced in a study of low-dose radiotherapy and immunotherapy resistance in tumors. TCRdb re-derived calls from the reads in MiXCR, one entry per CDR3 protein. The sample has under 90,000 distinct CDR3 sequences; roughly 19% are singletons. The sequenced sample was PBMCs, obtained before treatment. The origin of the receptors is a male donor with prostate cancer. Each CDR3 is given with its conserved first and last residue. Fields, in order: D gene, J gene, V gene, clone size, CDR3 DNA, CDR3 protein. The D gene is left open where the match is weak. Size is stated for part of the rows, as once, few or many counts, or as a class when the clone is expanded.

>.|TRBJ2-5|TRBV6-9|.
TGTGCCAGCAGCCCCGACGTGGAGACCCAGTACTTC
CASSPDVETQYF
>.|TRBJ2-5|TRBV6-6|many
TGTGCCAGCAGTTCCACAGGGATGGGGCAAGAGACCCAGTACTTC
CASSSTGMGQETQYF
>.|TRBJ1-2|TRBV7-2|many
TGTGCCAGCAGCCCTCAGGGGAATAGTGGCTACACCTTC
CASSPQGNSGYTF
>TRBD2|TRBJ2-7|TRBV11-2|many
TGTGCCAGCAGCTCGGGGGGGCCCTACGAGCAGTACTTC
CASSSGGPYEQYF
>TRBD1|TRBJ2-5|TRBV11-2|many
TGTGCCAGCAGCACCCGGGACAGGGGAAGGGAGACCCAGTACTTC
CASSTRDRGRETQYF
>.|TRBJ2-7|TRBV15|many
TGTGCCACCAGCAGACCCGCCAGCGGTTCCTACGAGCAGTACTTC
CATSRPASGSYEQYF
>TRBD2|TRBJ2-7|TRBV5-1|many
TGCGCCAGCAGCCCACGGGGAGGGAGAGAGGAGCAGTACTTC
CASSPRGGREEQYF
>TRBD2|TRBJ2-2|TRBV29-1|many
TGCAGCGTCGCCGGGGGGGTAGGGGAGCTGTTTTTT
CSVAGGVGELFF
>.|TRBJ2-3|TRBV19|.
TGTGCCAGTAGTATATCGGGGGGCAAGGGCACAGATACGCAGTATTTT
CASSISGGKGTDTQYF
>TRBD2|TRBJ2-3|TRBV23-1|many
TGCGCCAGCAGCCCGGGACTAGCGGGGAGAGATACGCAGTATTTT
CASSPGLAGRDTQYF
>TRBD2|TRBJ2-1|TRBV7-8|many
TGTGCCAGCAGCTTAACAGGCGGGGGGGCCCGTGGTGAGCAGTTCTTC
CASSLTGGGARGEQFF
>.|TRBJ2-3|TRBV12-3/TRBV12-4|many
TGTGCCAGCAGCCGATGGAGTCTCACAGATACGCAGTATTTT
CASSRWSLTDTQYF
>.|TRBJ2-7|TRBV29-1|many
TGCAGCGTCACCGGGCAGGGCGGCACTGACGAGCAGTACTTC
CSVTGQGGTDEQYF
>.|TRBJ2-3|TRBV30|many
TGTGCCTGGAGTGTAGGGGCAGGGGGGGATACGCAGTATTTT
CAWSVGAGGDTQYF
>.|TRBJ2-3|TRBV6-2/TRBV6-3|many
TGTGCCAGCAGTTACTCGATACCGGGGGCCGCCTCTAGCACAGATACGCAGTATTTT
CASSYSIPGAASSTDTQYF
>.|TRBJ1-1|TRBV19|many
TGTGCCAGTAGGGGTCGCCGGGGCTCACGGAACACTGAAGCTTTCTTT
CASRGRRGSRNTEAFF